These 18 T cell receptor beta chains share one sample of origin, sequenced in a study of T cell responses to AZD1222 COVID-19 vaccine. Only in-frame clones appear in the TCRdb table, and some are missing; sequencing was by immunoSEQ multiplex PCR. The table has about 84,000 clones, around 90% seen once. Here the sequenced sample was peripheral blood, taken on day 0 of AZD1222 vaccination. All receptors derive from an adult in good health.

The chain combines TRBV11-2 with TRBJ2-5, with D perhaps given as TRBD1 or TRBD2 (5 bases each). V lost 6 bases to trimming and J lost 3 bases, with 11 bases between them. This CDR3 has 13 residues. Germline V gene lookup returns CDR1 SGHAT and CDR2 FQNNGV. CDR3 sequence (DNA): TGTGCCAGCAGGAGAGGGGCCGAAGAGACCCAGTACTTC. Translated: CASRRGAEETQYF.

This chain connects TRBV19 to TRBJ2-1; 9 nucleotides line up with TRBD2. Trimming at V came to 5 bases and at J to 2 bases, leaving 4 bases not matched to a gene. Germline-derived CDR1 and CDR2 are LNHDA and SQIVND (reference sequence). There are 15 residues in the CDR3. This chain's CDR3 is CASSGLAGPYNEQFF. For the CDR3, the DNA is TGTGCCAGTAGTGGGCTAGCGGGACCCTACAATGAGCAGTTCTTC.

The chain carries TRBV19 and TRBJ2-7; D may be TRBD1 (5 bases). V shed 3 bases and J shed 3 bases, with 9 bases lying between them. Germline V gene sequence: CDR1 LNHDA, CDR2 SQIVND (reference sequence). CDR3 length: 13 amino acids. The CDR3 nucleotides are TGTGCCAGTAGTATCGGGCAGGGCTACGAGCAGTACTTC. Translated: CASSIGQGYEQYF. Full variable domain (outside the CDR3, taken from reference TRBV19 and TRBJ2-7): DGGITQSPKYLFRKEGQNVTLSCEQNLNHDAMYWYRQDPGQGLRLIYYSQIVNDFQKGDIAEGYSVSREKKESFPLTVTSAQKNPTAFYLCASSIGQGYEQYFGPGTRLTVT.

The chain has TRBV4-1 and TRBJ1-4, with a weak D call TRBD1 (6 bases). CDR3 length: 17 residues. V was shortened by 0 bases and J by 3 bases, with 14 bases between the two germline ends. CDR1 and CDR2 (germline): MGHRA, YSYEKL. CDR3 coding DNA: TGCGCCAGCAGCCAAGACTCCCCCAGGGGATCTAATGAAAAACTGTTTTTT. Translated: CASSQDSPRGSNEKLFF.

This chain links TRBV3-1 (or the pseudogene TRBV3-2) with TRBJ1-2, with 8 bases aligning to TRBD1. This CDR3 is 13 amino acids long. Germline-derived CDR1 and CDR2 are LGHDT and YNNKEL (reference sequence). V lost 4 bases, J lost 4 bases, and 2 bases stayed unmatched. Here the CDR3 reads CASSPGGFYGYTF. Written as DNA, the CDR3 is TGTGCCAGCAGCCCAGGGGGCTTCTATGGCTACACCTTC.

The V call is TRBV18, the J call TRBJ2-3, with D perhaps TRBD2 (5 bases). Germline-derived CDR1 and CDR2 are KGHSH and LQKENI. Deletions cut 4 bases from V and 0 bases from J, with 14 bases between. The CDR3 sequence is 16 residues long. The CDR3 DNA is TGTGCCAGCTCACTTCTCAGAGCGGAAAGCACAGATACGCAGTATTTT. This sequence encodes CASSLLRAESTDTQYF.

The chain carries TRBV29-1 and TRBJ1-1; D call uncertain. Germline V gives CDR1 SQVTM, CDR2 ANQGSEA. The CDR3 has 14 residues. V was clipped by 5 bases and J by 2 bases, with 15 bases between them. DNA of the CDR3: TGCAGCGTTCCGAGCTTGGTCCACAACACTGAAGCTTTCTTT. Translating it yields CSVPSLVHNTEAFF.

The genes are TRBV21-1 and TRBJ2-3; the table calls TRBD2, which could not be checked here. TRBV21-1 is a pseudogene locus. The CDR3 loop spans 19 amino acids. In DNA form, the CDR3 reads TGTGCCAGCAGAAAAAATCCTAGGTCCCAGCGGGACTCACCAGATACGCAGTATTTT. Residues: CASRKNPRSQRDSPDTQYF.

CDR3 DNA: TGTGCCAGCAGCCAAGCCCTCTTCTCATATGAACTTGAAGCTTTCTTT. It yields the protein CASSQALFSYELEAFF. V gene TRBV14 combines with J gene TRBJ1-1; no clear D. Germline V lookup: CDR1 SGHDN, CDR2 FVKESK. The V gene lost 1 base and the J gene lost 7 bases, with 19 bases spanning the gap. The CDR3 extends over 16 amino acids.

This clone appeared a few times. The chain carries TRBV7-8 and TRBJ2-7, with D perhaps given as TRBD1 or TRBD2 (5 bases each). This CDR3 region has 16 residues. The V and J ends lost 5 bases and 1 base respectively, with 18 bases between them. Germline V lookup: CDR1 SGHVS, CDR2 FQNEAQ. CDR3 sequence: CASSRTGRPRSYEQYF. The CDR3 region has the DNA TGTGCCAGCAGCCGAACGGGACGGCCGAGGTCCTACGAGCAGTACTTC.

This chain uses TRBV19 with TRBJ2-2; D call uncertain. This CDR3 contains 13 residues. V lost 7 bases and J 5 bases, leaving 11 bases between the germline ends. In germline, CDR1 is LNHDA, CDR2 SQIVND (reference sequence). CDR3 DNA: TGTGCCAGTAAGCGATCGGTGACCGGGGAGCTGTTTTTT. Translated: CASKRSVTGELFF. The whole variable domain, remainder taken from reference TRBV19 and TRBJ2-2, is DGGITQSPKYLFRKEGQNVTLSCEQNLNHDAMYWYRQDPGQGLRLIYYSQIVNDFQKGDIAEGYSVSREKKESFPLTVTSAQKNPTAFYLCASKRSVTGELFFGEGSRLTVL.

The DNA of the CDR3 is TGTGCCAGCGGACTAGCGGGAGTTGTCTACAATGAGCAGTTCTTC. Amino acid sequence: CASGLAGVVYNEQFF. J is TRBJ2-1 and V is TRBV27, with 13 positions matching TRBD2. Germline CDR1 is MNHEY and CDR2 is SMNVEV (reference sequence). The CDR3 loop spans 15 amino acids. The V segment lost 8 bases and the J segment 3 bases; nucleotides outside the gene matches: 4.

CDR3 DNA sequence: TGCGCCAGCAGCTTGGCCGAGGGACGGGGGCTCACTGAAGCTTTCTTT. It codes for CASSLAEGRGLTEAFF. The genes are TRBV5-1 and TRBJ1-1; tentative D call: TRBD1 (6 bases). The V and J ends lost 0 bases and 4 bases respectively, with 16 bases between them. This CDR3 is built from 16 residues. The germline CDR1 and CDR2 sequences are SGHRS and YFSETQ.

The V gene is TRBV6-6, the J gene TRBJ1-1, with unresolved D. The germline gives CDR1 MNHNY, CDR2 SVGAGI (reference sequence). The CDR3 contains 15 residues. Trimming took off 7 bases at V and 4 bases at J, with 19 bases between the two ends. For the CDR3, the DNA is TGTGCCAGCACCGAAGGCCTGAGAACGAGCACTGAAGCTTTCTTT. Its translation is CASTEGLRTSTEAFF.

This chain uses TRBV7-3 with TRBJ2-1; 7 bases fit TRBD2. Unmatched junction bases numbered 8, after V lost 2 bases and J lost 10 bases. In germline, CDR1 is SGHTA, CDR2 FQGTGA. This CDR3 is built from 14 residues. CDR3: CASSLPGGSAEQFF. In DNA, the CDR3 is TGTGCCAGCAGCTTACCGGGAGGTTCGGCAGAGCAGTTCTTC.

The gene calls are TRBV10-1 and TRBJ2-2, with D unclear. CDR1 WNHNN and CDR2 SYGVQD come from the germline V gene (reference sequence). This CDR3 region has 12 residues. The V and J ends lost 4 bases and 6 bases respectively, with 6 bases between them. The CDR3 reads CASSATSGELFF. In DNA form, the CDR3 reads TGCGCCAGCAGTGCCACGTCCGGGGAGCTGTTTTTT.

This clone was detected only once. The chain recombines TRBV6-2 or TRBV6-3 with TRBJ1-2; D gene ambiguous. V shed 2 bases and J shed 3 bases, with 7 bases lying between them. The germline gives CDR1 MNHEY, CDR2 SVGEGT. CDR3 length: 13 amino acids. In DNA, the CDR3 is TGTGCCAGCAGTTACGAACATGACTATGGCTACACCTTC. Translating gives CASSYEHDYGYTF.

This clone was detected a few times. In DNA form, the CDR3 reads TGTGCCAGCAGCTTGGGCCCGAACAGAGATCCCTTTTACGAGCAGTACTTC. Protein: CASSLGPNRDPFYEQYF. The chain has TRBV5-6 and TRBJ2-7; D unclear. The CDR3 is 17 residues long. V lost 0 bases, J lost 4 bases, and 20 bases lay in between. CDR1 and CDR2 (germline): SGHDT, YYEEEE.